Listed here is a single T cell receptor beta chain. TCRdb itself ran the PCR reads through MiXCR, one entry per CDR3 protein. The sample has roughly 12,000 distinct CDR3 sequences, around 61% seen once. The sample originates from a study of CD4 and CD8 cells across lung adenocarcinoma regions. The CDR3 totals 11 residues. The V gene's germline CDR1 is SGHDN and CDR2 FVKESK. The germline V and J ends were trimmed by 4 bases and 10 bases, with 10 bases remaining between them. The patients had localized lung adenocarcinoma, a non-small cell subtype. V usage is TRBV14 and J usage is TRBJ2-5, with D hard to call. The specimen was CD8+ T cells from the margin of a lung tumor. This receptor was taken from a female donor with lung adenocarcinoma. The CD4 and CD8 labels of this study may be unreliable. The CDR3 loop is CASSRSRVQYF. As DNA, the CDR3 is TGTGCCAGCAGCCGCAGTCGGGTCCAGTACTTC. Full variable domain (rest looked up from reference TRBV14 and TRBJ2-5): EAGVTQFPSHSVIEKGQTVTLRCDPISGHDNLYWYRRVMGKEIKFLLHFVKESKQDESGMPNNRFLAERTGGTYSTLKVQPAELEDSGVYFCASSRSRVQYFGPGTRLLVL.